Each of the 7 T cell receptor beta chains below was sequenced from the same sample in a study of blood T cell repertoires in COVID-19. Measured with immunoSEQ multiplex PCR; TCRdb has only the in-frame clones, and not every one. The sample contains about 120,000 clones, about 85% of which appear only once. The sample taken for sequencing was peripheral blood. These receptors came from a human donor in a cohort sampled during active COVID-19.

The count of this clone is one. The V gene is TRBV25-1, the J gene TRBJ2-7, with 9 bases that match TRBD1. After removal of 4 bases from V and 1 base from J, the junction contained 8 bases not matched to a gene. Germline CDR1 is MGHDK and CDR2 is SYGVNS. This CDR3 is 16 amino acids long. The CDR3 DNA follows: TGTGCCAGCAGTGGAAACCACGGGACAGGGTCCTACGAGCAGTACTTC. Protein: CASSGNHGTGSYEQYF.

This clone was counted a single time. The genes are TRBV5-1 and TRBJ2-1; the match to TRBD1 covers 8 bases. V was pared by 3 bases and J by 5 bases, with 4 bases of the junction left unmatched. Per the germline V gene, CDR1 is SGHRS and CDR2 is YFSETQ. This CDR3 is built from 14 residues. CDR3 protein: CASSWGDRNNEQFF. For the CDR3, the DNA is TGCGCCAGCAGCTGGGGGGACAGGAACAATGAGCAGTTCTTC.

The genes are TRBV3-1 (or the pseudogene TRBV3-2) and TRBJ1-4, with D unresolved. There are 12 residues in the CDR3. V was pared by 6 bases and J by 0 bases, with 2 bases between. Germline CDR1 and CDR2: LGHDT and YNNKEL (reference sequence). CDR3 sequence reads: CASSTTNEKLFF. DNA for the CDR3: TGTGCCAGCAGTACAACTAATGAAAAACTGTTTTTT.

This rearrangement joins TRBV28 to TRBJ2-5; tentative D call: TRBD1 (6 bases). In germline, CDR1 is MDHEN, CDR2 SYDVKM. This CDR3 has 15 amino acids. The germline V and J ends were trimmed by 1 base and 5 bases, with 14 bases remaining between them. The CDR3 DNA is TGTGCCAGCAGTTTATCAACAGGGTCCCTCGAGACCCAGTACTTC. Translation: CASSLSTGSLETQYF.

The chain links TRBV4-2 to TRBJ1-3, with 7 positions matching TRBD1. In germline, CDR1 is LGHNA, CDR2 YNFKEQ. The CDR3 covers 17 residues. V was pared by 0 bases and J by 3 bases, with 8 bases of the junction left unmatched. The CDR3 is CASSQDPETGFGNTIYF. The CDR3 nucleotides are TGTGCCAGCAGCCAAGATCCAGAGACAGGGTTTGGAAACACCATATATTTT.

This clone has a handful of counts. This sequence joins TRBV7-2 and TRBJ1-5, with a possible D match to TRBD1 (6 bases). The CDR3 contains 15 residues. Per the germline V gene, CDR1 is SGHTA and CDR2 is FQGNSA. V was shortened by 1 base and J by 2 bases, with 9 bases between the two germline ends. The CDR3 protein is CASSLVGGGNQPQHF. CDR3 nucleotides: TGTGCCAGCAGCTTAGTAGGGGGAGGCAATCAGCCCCAGCATTTT.

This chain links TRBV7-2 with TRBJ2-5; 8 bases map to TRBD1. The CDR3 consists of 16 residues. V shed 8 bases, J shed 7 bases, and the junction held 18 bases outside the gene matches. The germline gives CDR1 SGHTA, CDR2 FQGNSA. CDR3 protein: CASLTSFGQGKGTQYF. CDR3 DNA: TGTGCCAGCCTTACCTCCTTCGGACAGGGCAAGGGGACCCAGTACTTC.